Below are 11 T cell receptor beta chains sequenced from a single sample in a study of OX40 agonist ivuxolimab in advanced cancers. Clones were sequenced by immunoSEQ multiplex PCR, and TCRdb holds only the in-frame ones, with some missing. The table records around 60,000 clones, approximately 83% of them present only once. Sequencing was performed on CD4+ or CD8+ T cells sorted from blood, taken in a trial of the OX40 agonist ivuxolimab. Every receptor here comes from an adult with an advanced solid tumor such as melanoma, head and neck, liver or kidney cancer.

The rearrangement links TRBV7-3 to TRBJ1-1; D uncertain. The germline gives CDR1 SGHTA, CDR2 FQGTGA. V was clipped by 2 bases and J by 1 base, with 5 bases between them. The CDR3 is made up of 13 amino acids. DNA for the CDR3: TGTGCCAGCAGCTTAGCCCCGAACACTGAAGCTTTCTTT. It specifies CASSLAPNTEAFF.

A word on this clone: This CDR3 is also generated by other DNA sequences in the sample. The chain couples TRBV7-2 to TRBJ2-5; the match to TRBD2 covers 15 bases. Germline CDR1 is SGHTA and CDR2 is FQGNSA. With V trimmed by 5 bases and J by 5 bases, 6 bases remained unmatched. This CDR3 has 16 residues. CDR3 DNA: TGTGCCAGCAGCCGCCGGACTAGCGGGGGGGCGGAGACCCAGTACTTC. Translated, it gives CASSRRTSGGAETQYF.

The V call is TRBV6-5, the J call TRBJ1-2, with D hard to call. The CDR3 runs to 14 residues. V was cut by 2 bases and J by 5 bases, with 12 bases left in between. Germline CDR1 reads MNHEY; CDR2 reads SVGAGI. CDR3 in amino acids: CASSYRGIGYGYTF. In DNA, the CDR3 is TGTGCCAGCAGTTACCGCGGAATCGGGTATGGCTACACCTTC.

This sequence joins TRBV11-3 and TRBJ2-1; 8 bases match TRBD2. CDR1 is SGHNT, CDR2 YENEEA, per germline. V trimming: 4 bases; J trimming: 6 bases; junction bases outside the gene matches: 11. This CDR3 has 16 residues. CDR3 sequence: CASSSLPGLDGNEQFF. The CDR3 nucleotides read TGTGCCAGCAGCTCTCTCCCGGGACTAGATGGCAATGAGCAGTTCTTC.

V gene TRBV11-2 combines with J gene TRBJ2-7; the D is unclear. V was trimmed by 3 bases and J by 0 bases, leaving 9 bases between them. The CDR3 loop spans 14 amino acids. The germline CDR1 and CDR2 sequences are SGHAT and FQNNGV. The CDR3 coding sequence is TGTGCCAGCAGCTTTGGGCCCTTCTCCTACGAGCAGTACTTC. Translation gives CASSFGPFSYEQYF. Full variable domain (rest looked up from reference TRBV11-2 and TRBJ2-7): EAGVAQSPRYKIIEKRQSVAFWCNPISGHATLYWYQQILGQGPKLLIQFQNNGVVDDSQLPKDRFSAERLKGVDSTLKIQPAKLEDSAVYLCASSFGPFSYEQYFGPGTRLTVT.

V usage is TRBV6-6 and J usage is TRBJ1-1; no clear D gene. Trimming cost V 2 bases and J 1 base, with 8 bases left between them. CDR3 length equals 14 residues. Germline V gene sequence: CDR1 MNHNY, CDR2 SVGAGI (reference sequence). The CDR3 spells CASSYRGENTEAFF. The DNA of the CDR3 is TGTGCCAGCAGTTACCGGGGAGAGAACACTGAAGCTTTCTTT.

The chain recombines TRBV10-3 with TRBJ2-7; D is perhaps TRBD2 (6 bases). CDR1 and CDR2 (germline): ENHRY, SYGVKD. With 9 bases removed from V and 5 bases from J, the gap between germline ends came to 20 bases. The CDR3 is 14 residues long. CDR3: CAIRGTGGPNEQYF. CDR3 DNA: TGTGCCATAAGAGGGACTGGAGGGCCAAACGAGCAGTACTTC.

This chain links TRBV6-5 with TRBJ2-1; tentative D call: TRBD2 (5 bases). Trimming removed 6 bases from V and 9 bases from J, with 18 bases in between. The CDR3 has 14 residues. Germline loops: CDR1 MNHEY, CDR2 SVGAGI. CDR3 residues: CASSSGLGLGEQFF. The CDR3, as DNA: TGTGCCAGCAGCAGCGGTCTTGGTTTAGGTGAGCAGTTCTTC.

The chain combines TRBV2 with TRBJ2-3, with 8 bases aligning to TRBD2. This CDR3 is built from 16 residues. Per the germline V gene, CDR1 is SNHLY and CDR2 is FYNNEI. The J segment lost 6 bases and the V segment lost 5 bases, leaving 13 bases of the junction unmatched. CDR3 sequence reads: CASSNRLASTRDTQYF. DNA of the CDR3: TGTGCCAGCAGTAACAGACTAGCGTCCACGAGGGATACGCAGTATTTT.

This chain links TRBV7-2 with TRBJ2-1; tentative D call: TRBD1 (6 bases). V was trimmed by 5 bases and J by 2 bases, leaving 13 bases between them. The CDR3 runs to 15 residues. The germline CDR1 and CDR2 sequences are SGHTA and FQGNSA. The CDR3 bases are TGTGCCAGCAGCCCCCAGGGGACAACCTACAATGAGCAGTTCTTC. It specifies CASSPQGTTYNEQFF.

The gene calls are TRBV5-4 and TRBJ1-6, with TRBD1 matching over 8 bases. The length of the CDR3 is 15 residues. Germline CDR1 and CDR2: SGHNT and YYREEE (reference sequence). Trimming cost V 5 bases and J 5 bases; bases outside gene matches: 6. CDR3 protein: CASRSGTGHNSPLHF. The CDR3 nucleotides read TGTGCCAGCAGATCCGGGACAGGACATAATTCACCCCTCCACTTT.